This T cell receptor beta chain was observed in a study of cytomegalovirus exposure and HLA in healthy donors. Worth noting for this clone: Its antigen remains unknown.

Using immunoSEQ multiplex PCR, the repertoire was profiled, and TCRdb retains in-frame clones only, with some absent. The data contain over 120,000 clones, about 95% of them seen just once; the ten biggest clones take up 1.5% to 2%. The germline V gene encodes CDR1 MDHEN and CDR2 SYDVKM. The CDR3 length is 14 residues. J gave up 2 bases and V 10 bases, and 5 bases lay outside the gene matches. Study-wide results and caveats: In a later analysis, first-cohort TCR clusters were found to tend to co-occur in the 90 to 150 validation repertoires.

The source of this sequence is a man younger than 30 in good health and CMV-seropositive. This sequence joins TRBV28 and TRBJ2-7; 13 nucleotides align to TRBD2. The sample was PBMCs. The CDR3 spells CATKGLAGTYEQYF. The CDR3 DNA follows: TGTGCCACCAAGGGACTAGCGGGAACCTACGAGCAGTACTTC.